This T cell receptor beta chain was profiled in a study of T cells in Graves' hyperthyroidism and ophthalmopathy. Worth noting for this clonotype: The antigen is undetermined.

The investigators amplified TCR beta CDR3 regions from RNA transcripts. The HTBI primer set was used in a first-round RT-PCR of the TCR CDR3. A single record per CDR3 protein comes from TCRdb applying MiXCR to the multiplex PCR reads. The sample lists about 480,000 distinct CDR3 sequences; approximately 14% were seen once. Overall study results and limits: Ophthalmopathy was distinguished from stable hyperthyroidism by 13 V-J signatures.

The clonotype originates from a woman younger than 30 with Graves' hyperthyroidism. The material sequenced was blood.

The CDR3 region has the DNA TGTGCCAGTAGCCTTCTCGGGGGGAGCGGACCAAACACCGGGGAGCTGTTTTTT. Translated: CASSLLGGSGPNTGELFF. This rearrangement joins TRBV19 to TRBJ2-2, with 7 bases identical to TRBD2. V was clipped by 6 bases and J by 2 bases; unmatched bases: 15. CDR1 and CDR2 (germline): LNHDA, SQIVND (reference sequence). This CDR3 region has 18 residues. Using reference TRBV19 and TRBJ2-2 for the parts outside the CDR3, the full variable domain is DGGITQSPKYLFRKEGQNVTLSCEQNLNHDAMYWYRQDPGQGLRLIYYSQIVNDFQKGDIAEGYSVSREKKESFPLTVTSAQKNPTAFYLCASSLLGGSGPNTGELFFGEGSRLTVL.